These 20 T cell receptor beta chains originate from one sample sequenced in a study of blood T cells in healthy people across ages. A second PCR of 7 to 11 cycles used a sample-barcoded 5' primer and a J-beta primer mix. TCRdb itself ran the 5' RACE reads through MiXCR, one entry per CDR3 protein. The repertoire holds about 640,000 distinct CDR3 sequences, with approximately 30% as singletons. Specimen: blood. The receptor set was obtained from a woman over 75 in good health.

There are a few counts of this clonotype. V usage is TRBV19 and J usage is TRBJ2-5, with D perhaps TRBD1 (5 bases). Germline V gene sequence: CDR1 LNHDA, CDR2 SQIVND (reference sequence). The V gene lost 3 bases and the J gene lost 4 bases, with 9 bases spanning the gap. The CDR3 has 13 amino acids. The CDR3 sequence is CASSMERGETQYF. CDR3 bases: TGTGCCAGTAGTATGGAAAGGGGAGAGACCCAGTACTTC.

This clonotype came up many times. This chain connects TRBV12-3 or TRBV12-4 to TRBJ2-4, with 10 bases matching TRBD1. The CDR3 has 17 residues. V shed 5 bases, J shed 7 bases, and the junction held 14 bases outside the gene matches. The chain's CDR3 is CASSPGTGAVLGNIQYF. CDR3 nucleotide sequence: TGTGCCAGCAGTCCCGGGACAGGGGCCGTTCTCGGGAACATTCAGTACTTC.

V is TRBV19 and J is TRBJ1-2, with 7 bases identical to TRBD1. CDR1 is LNHDA and CDR2 is SQIVND in the germline V gene (reference sequence). This CDR3 has 14 residues. J gave up 6 bases and V 3 bases, and 7 bases lay outside the gene matches. CDR3 nucleotides: TGTGCCAGTAGTATCCCAACGACAGGGAATGGCTACACCTTC. This sequence encodes CASSIPTTGNGYTF. The full variable domain, its missing parts supplied by reference TRBV19 and TRBJ1-2, is DGGITQSPKYLFRKEGQNVTLSCEQNLNHDAMYWYRQDPGQGLRLIYYSQIVNDFQKGDIAEGYSVSREKKESFPLTVTSAQKNPTAFYLCASSIPTTGNGYTFGSGTRLTVV.

In the case of this clonotype: Just one base apart from a much larger clone, this may be a read error. This chain connects TRBV20-1 to TRBJ2-5; 7 bases are a match to TRBD2. CDR3 length: 13 residues. The ends lost 6 bases at V and 5 bases at J; junction bases unmatched: 9. Germline loops: CDR1 DFQATT, CDR2 SNEGSKA (reference sequence). The CDR3 reads CSAAGRLGETQYF. The CDR3 DNA reads TGCAGTGCAGCGGGACGCTTAGGGGAGACCCAGTACTTC.

This clonotype was detected many times. This CDR3 is CASSQEPGTGSPLHF. CDR3 DNA: TGTGCCAGCAGCCAAGAACCTGGGACCGGATCACCCCTCCACTTT. The rearrangement links TRBV4-2 to TRBJ1-6, with a tentative D call TRBD1 (5 bases). Between the trimmed V and J ends, which lost 0 bases and 10 bases, there was a span of 13 bases. There are 15 residues in the CDR3. Germline V gene sequence: CDR1 LGHNA, CDR2 YNFKEQ.

In this sample, this clonotype turned up once. One end of the junction is discordant with germline, which a read error may explain. The chain employs TRBV27 and TRBJ1-5; 7 nucleotides line up with TRBD1. The length of the CDR3 is 16 residues. CDR1 is MNHEY and CDR2 is SMNVEV in the germline V gene (reference sequence). CDR3 in amino acids: CAGSPWELTGKQPQHF. The CDR3 DNA is TGTGCCGGCAGTCCATGGGAGCTGACAGGGAAACAGCCCCAGCATTTT.

This clonotype was observed at least ten times. The rearrangement links TRBV5-1 to TRBJ1-1, with TRBD1 as a possible D gene (5 bases). The CDR3 is made up of 14 amino acids. Germline V lookup: CDR1 SGHRS, CDR2 YFSETQ. Trimming shortened V by 1 base and J by 11 bases, and 18 bases separated the two germline ends. The CDR3 DNA follows: TGCGCCAGCAGCTTGCTCTTCGACAGACTAAACGCTTTCTTT. Its protein is CASSLLFDRLNAFF.

This clonotype was observed a handful of times. The chain recombines TRBV12-3 or TRBV12-4 with TRBJ1-5, with 9 nucleotides matching TRBD1. The CDR3 consists of 15 residues. V lost 5 bases, J lost 1 base, and 3 bases stayed unmatched. The CDR3 protein is CASSETGGSNQPQHF. The CDR3 coding sequence is TGTGCCAGCAGTGAGACAGGGGGGAGCAATCAGCCCCAGCATTTT.

This clonotype was recorded many times. The chain links TRBV20-1 to TRBJ2-5, with TRBD1 identical over 9 bases. The CDR3 extends over 14 amino acids. J was trimmed by 6 bases and V by 6 bases; bases with no gene match: 11. Germline loops: CDR1 DFQATT, CDR2 SNEGSKA (reference sequence). CDR3 in amino acids: CSAPTGQGSKTQYF. The DNA of the CDR3 is TGCAGTGCCCCCACGGGACAGGGCTCCAAGACCCAGTACTTC.

This chain connects TRBV5-5 to TRBJ2-1; 9 bases are a match to TRBD2. Germline CDR1 SGHKS, CDR2 YYEKEE (reference sequence). Trimming removed 5 bases from V and 8 bases from J; junction bases left unmatched: 11. The CDR3 contains 15 residues. The CDR3, as DNA: TGTGCCAGCAGTTCGCCCAGCGGGGGGTCTTATGAGCAGTTCTTC. It translates to CASSSPSGGSYEQFF.

In its sample, this clonotype was seen a few times. V and J are TRBV19 and TRBJ1-6, with 10 bases identical to TRBD1. Losses at the gene ends were 7 bases for V and 8 bases for J; bases not matched to a gene: 8. Germline-derived CDR1 and CDR2 are LNHDA and SQIVND (reference sequence). This CDR3 has 15 amino acids. CDR3 DNA: TGTGCCAGTAAAAGAAATGGACAGGGGGATTCACCCCTCCACTTT. It specifies CASKRNGQGDSPLHF.

The CDR3 spells CAWSVIRGAGTGELFF. CDR3 nucleotide sequence: TGTGCCTGGAGTGTAATTAGGGGGGCGGGGACCGGGGAGCTGTTTTTT. This chain joins TRBV30 and TRBJ2-2; possibly TRBD1 or TRBD2 for D (6 bases each). V lost 0 bases, J lost 5 bases, and 16 bases lay in between. This CDR3 is built from 16 residues. Germline assignment: CDR1 GTSNPN and CDR2 SVGIG (reference sequence).

This clonotype has just one count. One base away lies a much larger clone, so this may be a sequencing read error. The gene calls are TRBV7-9 and TRBJ2-3; the match to TRBD2 covers 7 bases. The CDR3 contains 15 residues. Germline V gene data show CDR1 as SEHNR and CDR2 as FQNEAQ (reference sequence). The CDR3 reads CSSSDRLASTDTQYF. CDR3 DNA sequence: TGTTCCAGCAGTGACAGACTAGCAAGCACAGATACGCAGTATTTT.

The sample holds many counts of this clonotype. J is TRBJ1-4 and V is TRBV7-2; D is unresolved. Germline loops: CDR1 SGHTA, CDR2 FQGNSA. Trimming took off 7 bases at V and 4 bases at J, with 13 bases between the two ends. This CDR3 is built from 14 residues. CDR3 sequence reads: CASNPDGRNEKLFF. CDR3 in DNA: TGTGCCAGCAACCCGGACGGACGTAATGAAAAACTGTTTTTT.

The chain couples TRBV7-2 to TRBJ1-1; 8 bases align to TRBD1. CDR1 and CDR2 (germline): SGHTA, FQGNSA. This CDR3 has 12 residues. With 7 bases clipped from V and 8 bases from J, the junction kept 6 bases outside the gene matches. The DNA of the CDR3 is TGTGCCAGCACCATAGACAGGGGAGAAGCTTTCTTT. Its protein is CASTIDRGEAFF.

CDR3 residues: CASSSHPVAGSYNEQFF. The CDR3 DNA is TGTGCCAGCAGCAGCCACCCGGTAGCGGGGTCCTACAATGAGCAGTTCTTC. This chain uses TRBV9 with TRBJ2-1, with 8 bases lining up with TRBD2. V lost 4 bases, J lost 1 base, and 10 bases stayed unmatched. The CDR3 consists of 17 residues. Germline CDR1 is SGDLS and CDR2 is YYNGEE.

This clonotype was seen at least ten times. The rearrangement uses TRBV25-1 and TRBJ1-4; TRBD1 might be the D (5 bases). Trimming shortened V by 5 bases and J by 4 bases, and 14 bases separated the two germline ends. This CDR3 spans 15 amino acids. The V gene's germline CDR1 is MGHDK and CDR2 SYGVNS. The CDR3 sequence: CASSPSRGGNEKLFF. DNA for the CDR3: TGTGCCAGCAGTCCAAGCCGTGGGGGTAATGAAAAACTGTTTTTT. The full variable domain, completed using reference TRBV25-1 and TRBJ1-4, is EADIYQTPRYLVIGTGKKITLECSQTMGHDKMYWYQQDPGMELHLIHYSYGVNSTEKGDLSSESTVSRIRTEHFPLTLESARPSHTSQYLCASSPSRGGNEKLFFGSGTQLSVL.

The chain has TRBV29-1 and TRBJ2-3, with 8 bases that match TRBD2. Per germline, CDR1 SQVTM and CDR2 ANQGSEA. With 3 bases clipped from V and 3 bases from J, the junction kept 8 bases outside the gene matches. This CDR3 contains 15 residues. CDR3 residues: CSVDRGLAGTDTQYF. The CDR3 nucleotides read TGCAGCGTTGACCGAGGACTAGCTGGAACAGATACGCAGTATTTT.

This clonotype was seen just once. This chain links TRBV27 with TRBJ2-3; D unclear. There are 13 residues in the CDR3. Germline CDR1 and CDR2: MNHEY and SMNVEV (reference sequence). V dropped 3 bases and J dropped 2 bases, with 6 bases sitting between them. The CDR3 here is CASSLIYTDTQYF. CDR3 sequence (DNA): TGTGCCAGCAGTTTGATTTACACAGATACGCAGTATTTT.

The chain couples TRBV20-1 to TRBJ2-7; no definite D call. The V and J ends lost 0 bases and 0 bases respectively, with 12 bases between them. CDR3 length: 15 residues. The germline V gene has CDR1 DFQATT and CDR2 SNEGSKA (reference sequence). CDR3 loop: CSARDWVGVSYEQYF. CDR3 coding DNA: TGCAGTGCTAGAGATTGGGTTGGGGTCTCCTACGAGCAGTACTTC.